This T cell receptor beta chain was identified in a study of T cell responses to AZD1222 COVID-19 vaccine (dated by TCRdb to about 2021). About the study as a whole: A total of approximately 250 trial participants underwent TCR sequencing, of whom 207 had received two doses of AZD1222 and some 26 had received two doses of the MenACWY control vaccine. Trial participants were enrolled by age into 18-55, 56-69 and 70-plus year subgroups, with around 140, 26 and 57 TCR-sequenced participants respectively. Points the paper makes about the study in general: Only a handful of AZD1222 recipients were SARS-CoV-2 seropositive at baseline, limiting conclusions about previously exposed vaccinees. Because no samples from the day 14 peak response were available, repertoires could be characterized only after the peak T cell response. Participants were mostly white British, with more females than males. The authors suggested clonal diversity may have been underestimated. Vaccine-associated CD4 TCRs spanned the whole spike protein, with dominant responses in regions 160-218 and 743-854. Reportedly, close to half of the unique spike-specific TCRs recognized epitopes lying outside the regions that are mutated in the B.1.351 and B.1.1.7 variants. In the small 56-69-year group, the increase in depth fell short of significance, most likely because of low power. Spike-specific TCR breadth and depth rose significantly after two AZD1222 doses compared with day 0 and with MenACWY recipients.

The sample's time point label, in plain terms: about 28 days (+/-7) after the second vaccine dose. The treatment or condition label, read with the paper, signifies: meningococcal conjugate vaccine given as trial control. Vaccinee samples came from UK trials COV001 and COV002, including a single-blind randomized controlled phase 2/3 trial of AZD1222 (ChAdOx1 nCoV-19) in healthy adults. For TCRbeta chain sequencing, PBMC samples from trial participants were taken at day 0 and at day 28 after the second dose. In the case of this clone: Its antigen specificity is not known. Within one base of it there is no much larger clone, and no base qualities were kept.

Trimming accounts for 5 bases at V and 4 bases at J, while the number of junction bases matched to no gene is 5. Counted from cysteine to phenylalanine, this CDR3 has 13 amino acids. The retained sequence is limited to the CDR3, 39 bases, with the frame set at the first base. The germline V gene (reference sequence) specifies GTSNPN as CDR1 and SVGIG as CDR2. The CDR3 regions of human TCRbeta chains were analyzed by immunosequencing. For the original study's pipeline: TCRs in the repertoires were matched against a reference library of SARS-CoV-2-specific TCRs that had been generated with the MIRA antigen-specificity platform. Breadth was defined as the fraction of unique TCRs that were SARS-CoV-2-associated, and depth was defined as the fraction of total T cells that were SARS-CoV-2-associated. Using the MIRA data, each spike-specific TCR was assigned both to the spike region to which the TCR was reactive and to a CD4 or CD8 class. Log10-transformed breadth and depth values were compared by one-way ANOVA with Sidak's multiple comparisons tests. Not all clones reach the TCRdb copy of this immuneACCESS table, which keeps in-frame sequences only. Checked studies attribute under half of the gap to unresolved V genes and leave the rest unexplained. The D gene and trimming were derived from the DNA, and the V and J assignments and clone size from that table. The sample table shows some 170,000 clones, and around 89% are seen once. Roughly 4% of the sample goes to the ten largest clones.

The TCR was taken from an adult who received the MenACWY meningococcal vaccine as a control. The chain was built from TRBV30 and TRBJ2-7, with 10 bases matching TRBD1. The sequences come from peripheral blood, collected 28 days after the second dose of the MenACWY control vaccine. The DNA sequence reads TGTGCCTGGGGGCAGGGACAGGGGTACGAGCAGTACTTC. Its protein is CAWGQGQGYEQYF.